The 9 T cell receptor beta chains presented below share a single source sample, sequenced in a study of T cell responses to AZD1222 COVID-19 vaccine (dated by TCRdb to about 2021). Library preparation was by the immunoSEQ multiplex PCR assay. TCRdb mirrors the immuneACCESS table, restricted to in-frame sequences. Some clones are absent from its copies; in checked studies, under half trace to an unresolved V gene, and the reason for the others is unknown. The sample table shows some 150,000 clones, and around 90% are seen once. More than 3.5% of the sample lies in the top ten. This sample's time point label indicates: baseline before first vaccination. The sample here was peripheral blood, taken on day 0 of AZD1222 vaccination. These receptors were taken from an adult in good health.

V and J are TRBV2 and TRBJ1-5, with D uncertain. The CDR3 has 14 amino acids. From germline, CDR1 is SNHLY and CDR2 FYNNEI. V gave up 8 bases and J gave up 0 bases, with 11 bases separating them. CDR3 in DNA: TGTGCCAGCCGGGCCGTCCTTAGCAATCAGCCCCAGCATTTT. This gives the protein CASRAVLSNQPQHF.

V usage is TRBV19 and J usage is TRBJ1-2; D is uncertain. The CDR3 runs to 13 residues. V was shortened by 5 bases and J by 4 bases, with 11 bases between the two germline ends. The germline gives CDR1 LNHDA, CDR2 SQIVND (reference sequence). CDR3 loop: CASSFKGPYGYTF. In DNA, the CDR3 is TGTGCCAGTAGTTTTAAAGGGCCCTATGGCTACACCTTC.

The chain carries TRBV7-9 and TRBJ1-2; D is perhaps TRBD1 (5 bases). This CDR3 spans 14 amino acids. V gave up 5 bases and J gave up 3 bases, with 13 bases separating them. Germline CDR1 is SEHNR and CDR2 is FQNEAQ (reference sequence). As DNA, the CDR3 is TGTGCCAGCAGCCATTCCCGGGGCCACTATGGCTACACCTTC. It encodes CASSHSRGHYGYTF.

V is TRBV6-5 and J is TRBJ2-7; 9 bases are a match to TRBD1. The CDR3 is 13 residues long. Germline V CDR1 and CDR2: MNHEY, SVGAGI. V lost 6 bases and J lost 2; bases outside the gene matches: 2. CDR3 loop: CASSRDRAYEQYF. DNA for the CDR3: TGTGCCAGCAGCCGGGACAGGGCCTACGAGCAGTACTTC.

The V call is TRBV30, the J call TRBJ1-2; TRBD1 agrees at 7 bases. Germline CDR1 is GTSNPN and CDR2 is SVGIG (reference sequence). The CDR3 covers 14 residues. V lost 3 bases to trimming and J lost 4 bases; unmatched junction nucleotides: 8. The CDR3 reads CAWSRQTGFYGYTF. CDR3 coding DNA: TGTGCCTGGAGCCGCCAGACAGGGTTCTATGGCTACACCTTC.

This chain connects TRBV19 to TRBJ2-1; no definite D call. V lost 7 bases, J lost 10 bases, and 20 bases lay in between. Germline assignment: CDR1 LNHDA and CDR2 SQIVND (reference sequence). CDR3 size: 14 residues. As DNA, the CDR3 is TGTGCCAGTAATTTCCCGGCCGCCCCGAACGAGCAGTTCTTC. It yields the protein CASNFPAAPNEQFF.

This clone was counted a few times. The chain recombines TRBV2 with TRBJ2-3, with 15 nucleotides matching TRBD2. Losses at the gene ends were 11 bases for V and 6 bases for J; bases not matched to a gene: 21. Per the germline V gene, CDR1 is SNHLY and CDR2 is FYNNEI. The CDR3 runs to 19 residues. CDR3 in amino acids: CAFQGFLTGTSGGRDTQYF. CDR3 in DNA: TGTGCCTTCCAGGGTTTTCTCACCGGGACTAGCGGGGGGAGGGATACGCAGTATTTT.

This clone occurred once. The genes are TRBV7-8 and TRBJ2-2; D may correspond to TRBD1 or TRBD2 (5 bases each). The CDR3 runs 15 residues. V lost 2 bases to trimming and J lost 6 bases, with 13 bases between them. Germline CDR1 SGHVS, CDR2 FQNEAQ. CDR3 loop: CASSLWDRQAGELFF. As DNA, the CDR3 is TGTGCCAGCAGCTTATGGGACCGTCAGGCCGGGGAGCTGTTTTTT.

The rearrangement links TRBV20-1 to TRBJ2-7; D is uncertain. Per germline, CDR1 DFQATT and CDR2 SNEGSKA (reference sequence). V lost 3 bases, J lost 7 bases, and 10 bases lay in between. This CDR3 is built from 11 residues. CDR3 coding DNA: TGCAGTGCTAGCAAAGGGATTGAGCAGTACTTC. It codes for CSASKGIEQYF.